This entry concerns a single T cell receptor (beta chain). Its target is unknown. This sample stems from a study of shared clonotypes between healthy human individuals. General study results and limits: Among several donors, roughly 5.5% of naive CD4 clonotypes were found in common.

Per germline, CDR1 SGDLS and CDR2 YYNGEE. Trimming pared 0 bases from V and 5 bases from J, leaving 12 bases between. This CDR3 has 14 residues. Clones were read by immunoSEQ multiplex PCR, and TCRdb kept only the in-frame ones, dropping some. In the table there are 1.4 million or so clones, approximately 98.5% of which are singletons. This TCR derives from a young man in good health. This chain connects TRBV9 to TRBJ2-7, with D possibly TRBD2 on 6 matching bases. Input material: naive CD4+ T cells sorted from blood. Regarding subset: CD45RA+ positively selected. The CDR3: CASSVDGRRHEQYF. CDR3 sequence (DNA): TGTGCCAGCAGCGTAGATGGGAGGCGCCACGAGCAGTACTTC.